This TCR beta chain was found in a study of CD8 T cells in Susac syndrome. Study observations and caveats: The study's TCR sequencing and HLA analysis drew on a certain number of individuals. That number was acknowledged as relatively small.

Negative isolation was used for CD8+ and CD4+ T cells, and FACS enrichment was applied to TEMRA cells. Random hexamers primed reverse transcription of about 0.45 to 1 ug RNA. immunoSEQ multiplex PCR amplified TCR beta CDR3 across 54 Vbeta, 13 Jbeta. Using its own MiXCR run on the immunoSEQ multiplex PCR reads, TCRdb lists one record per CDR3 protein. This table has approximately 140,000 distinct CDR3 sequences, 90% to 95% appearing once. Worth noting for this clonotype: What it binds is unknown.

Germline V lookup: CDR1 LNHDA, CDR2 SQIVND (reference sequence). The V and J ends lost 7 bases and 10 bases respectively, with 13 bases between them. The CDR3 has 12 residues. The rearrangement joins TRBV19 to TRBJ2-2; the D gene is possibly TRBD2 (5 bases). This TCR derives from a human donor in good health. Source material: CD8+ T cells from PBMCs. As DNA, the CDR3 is TGTGCCAGTAAAGTCGGGGATGAGGAGCTGTTTTTT. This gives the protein CASKVGDEELFF.